Each of the 21 T cell receptor beta chains below was sequenced from the same sample in a study of identical twins' blood T cells. MiXCR, applied by TCRdb to the 5' RACE reads, yields one record per CDR3 protein. Among hundreds of thousands of distinct CDR3 sequences listed, roughly 31% were seen once. Sequenced sample: PBMCs. These receptors all come from a woman aged 18-49 years in good health.

This chain links TRBV25-1 with TRBJ1-2; D not resolved. The CDR3 contains 13 residues. Trimming shortened V by 1 base and J by 5 bases, and 8 bases separated the two germline ends. Germline values: CDR1 MGHDK, CDR2 SYGVNS. CDR3 amino acids: CASSELGAYGYTF. For the CDR3, the DNA is TGTGCCAGCAGTGAATTAGGCGCATATGGCTACACCTTC.

This clonotype came up a few times. This chain links TRBV29-1 with TRBJ2-2; D might be TRBD1 (5 bases). Germline loops: CDR1 SQVTM, CDR2 ANQGSEA. Trimming pared 2 bases from V and 5 bases from J, leaving 12 bases between. The length of the CDR3 is 14 residues. CDR3 in amino acids: CSVEWQGRTGELFF. In nucleotides, the CDR3 is TGCAGCGTTGAATGGCAGGGTAGGACCGGGGAGCTGTTTTTT.

V usage is TRBV19 and J usage is TRBJ1-5; 7 bases line up with TRBD1. The CDR3 has 15 amino acids. Losses at the gene ends were 7 bases for V and 2 bases for J; bases not matched to a gene: 8. The V gene's germline CDR1 is LNHDA and CDR2 SQIVND (reference sequence). CDR3 sequence (DNA): TGTGCCAGTACCCGAGGGGGCGCCGGCAATCAGCCCCAGCATTTT. Amino acid sequence: CASTRGGAGNQPQHF.

The chain combines TRBV6-1 with TRBJ2-2; 10 bases match TRBD2. Germline-derived CDR1 and CDR2 are MNHNS and SASEGT. CDR3 size: 16 residues. Trimming removed 5 bases from V and 0 bases from J; junction bases left unmatched: 3. The CDR3 coding sequence is TGTGCCAGCAGTCTAGCGGGAGCTGCGAACACCGGGGAGCTGTTTTTT. Protein product: CASSLAGAANTGELFF.

The chain joins TRBV20-1 to TRBJ2-4; possibly TRBD1 for D (5 bases). This CDR3 comprises 13 residues. V was cut by 3 bases and J by 3 bases, with 9 bases left in between. From germline, CDR1 is DFQATT and CDR2 SNEGSKA (reference sequence). CDR3 in amino acids: CSASQGVKNIQYF. Here the CDR3 DNA reads TGCAGTGCTAGTCAAGGGGTCAAAAACATTCAGTACTTC.

The chain joins TRBV6-5 to TRBJ1-1; maybe TRBD1 (5 bases). Germline loops: CDR1 MNHEY, CDR2 SVGAGI. This CDR3 is 13 amino acids long. V lost 2 bases and J 7 bases, leaving 11 bases between the germline ends. For the CDR3, the DNA is TGTGCCAGCAGTTACCCCGGACACAATGAAGCTTTCTTT. Residues: CASSYPGHNEAFF.

This chain connects TRBV20-1 to TRBJ2-1, with D perhaps matching TRBD2 (5 bases). The CDR3 has 14 residues. Germline CDR1 and CDR2: DFQATT and SNEGSKA (reference sequence). V was clipped by 3 bases and J by 3 bases, with 12 bases between them. The CDR3: CSASRTGFYNEQFF. The CDR3 nucleotides read TGCAGTGCTAGCAGGACGGGATTCTACAATGAGCAGTTCTTC.

The J gene is TRBJ2-1, the V gene TRBV6-2 or TRBV6-3; 9 bases match TRBD2. J lost 8 bases, V lost 10 bases, and 21 bases had no gene match. This CDR3 is built from 17 residues. Germline CDR1 reads MNHEY; CDR2 reads SVGEGT. The CDR3 here is CATSWLAGFRIIDEQFF. CDR3 bases: TGTGCCACTTCCTGGCTAGCGGGATTTAGGATTATCGATGAGCAGTTCTTC.

The chain is built from TRBV20-1 and TRBJ2-2; 7 bases align to TRBD2. Germline CDR1 and CDR2: DFQATT and SNEGSKA (reference sequence). The CDR3 runs to 15 residues. With 3 bases clipped from V and 0 bases from J, the junction kept 4 bases outside the gene matches. DNA for the CDR3: TGCAGTGCTAGGGGACTACCCGCGAACACCGGGGAGCTGTTTTTT. It specifies CSARGLPANTGELFF.

This rearrangement joins TRBV20-1 to TRBJ1-1; no definite D call. The germline V gene has CDR1 DFQATT and CDR2 SNEGSKA (reference sequence). V dropped 3 bases and J dropped 4 bases, with 12 bases sitting between them. The CDR3 has 13 amino acids. CDR3 DNA: TGCAGTGCTAGCTTCACCGGAGGCACTGAAGCTTTCTTT. This encodes CSASFTGGTEAFF.

This clonotype was recorded many times. J is TRBJ1-1 and V is TRBV5-1; tentative D call: TRBD1 (6 bases). Trimming pared 1 base from V and 6 bases from J, leaving 13 bases between. Germline V gene data show CDR1 as SGHRS and CDR2 as YFSETQ. CDR3 length: 14 amino acids. The CDR3 spells CASSLQTKGAEAFF. Written as DNA, the CDR3 is TGCGCCAGCAGCTTGCAAACGAAGGGGGCTGAAGCTTTCTTT. Full variable domain (outside the CDR3, taken from reference TRBV5-1 and TRBJ1-1): KAGVTQTPRYLIKTRGQQVTLSCSPISGHRSVSWYQQTPGQGLQFLFEYFSETQRNKGNFPGRFSGRQFSNSRSEMNVSTLELGDSALYLCASSLQTKGAEAFFGQGTRLTVV.

This clonotype was counted a few times. The chain links TRBV20-1 to TRBJ1-1; D is unresolved. Trimming shortened V by 3 bases and J by 5 bases, and 7 bases separated the two germline ends. The CDR3 covers 11 residues. Germline V CDR1 and CDR2: DFQATT, SNEGSKA (reference sequence). The CDR3 sequence: CSASRVTEAFF. CDR3 nucleotide sequence: TGCAGTGCTAGTCGTGTAACTGAAGCTTTCTTT.

V is TRBV6-6 and J is TRBJ1-1, with 9 bases fitting TRBD1. Germline-derived CDR1 and CDR2 are MNHNY and SVGAGI (reference sequence). The V and J ends lost 5 bases and 6 bases, in that order; junction bases with no gene match: 4. The CDR3 extends over 13 amino acids. The CDR3, as DNA: TGTGCCAGCAGTGGGGACAGGGAAGCTGAAGCTTTCTTT. Residues: CASSGDREAEAFF.

The chain carries TRBV6-1 and TRBJ1-1; tentative D call: TRBD1 (5 bases). This CDR3 region has 14 residues. Germline V gene lookup returns CDR1 MNHNS and CDR2 SASEGT. V was cut by 6 bases and J by 5 bases, with 16 bases left in between. The CDR3 DNA follows: TGTGCCAGCAGACTCAGGGTTTCCGCGACTGAAGCTTTCTTT. Amino acid sequence: CASRLRVSATEAFF.

This clonotype appeared a few times. The chain couples TRBV10-3 to TRBJ2-2, with D tentatively TRBD2 (6 bases). Germline assignment: CDR1 ENHRY and CDR2 SYGVKD. CDR3 length equals 14 residues. Trimming removed 6 bases at V and 3 bases at J, with 11 bases between. Here the CDR3 reads CAISPGTYTGELFF. The DNA of the CDR3 is TGTGCCATCAGCCCCGGGACTTACACCGGGGAGCTGTTTTTT.

The CDR3 DNA reads TGTGCCAGCAGCCAAGGCCTCAGGGAAAACTATGGCTACACCTTC. This encodes CASSQGLRENYGYTF. This chain uses TRBV3-1 with TRBJ1-2; the D gene is possibly TRBD1 (5 bases). Trimming removed 1 base at V and 2 bases at J, with 11 bases between. CDR3 length: 15 amino acids. Germline V gene sequence: CDR1 LGHDT, CDR2 YNNKEL (reference sequence).

The sample holds a few counts of this clonotype. A junction end diverges from the germline sequence, so it may reflect a read error. DNA of the CDR3: TGCGCCAGCAGCCAAGAGGGACCAGGGGACACAGGTACGCAGTATTTT. This translates into CASSQEGPGDTGTQYF. This sequence joins TRBV4-3 and TRBJ2-3, with D possibly matching TRBD1 (6 bases). This CDR3 contains 16 residues. Germline V CDR1 and CDR2: LGHNA, YSLEER.

This clonotype showed up just a few times. The chain is built from TRBV10-3 and TRBJ2-1, with 8 bases fitting TRBD2. J gave up 6 bases and V 5 bases, and 24 bases lay outside the gene matches. Germline CDR1 ENHRY, CDR2 SYGVKD. The CDR3 has 20 residues. The CDR3 DNA sequence: TGTGCCATCAGTAATACAGCCGGGGGAGTAGCGGGGTTCCAAAGCAATGAGCAGTTCTTC. Translated: CAISNTAGGVAGFQSNEQFF.

A few counts support this clonotype. This chain uses TRBV11-1 with TRBJ2-7, with 7 nucleotides matching TRBD1. CDR1 SGHAT and CDR2 FQDESV come from the germline V gene (reference sequence). After removal of 5 bases from V and 2 bases from J, the junction contained 12 bases not matched to a gene. CDR3 length: 16 amino acids. CDR3 residues: CASSDNAGTEAYEQYF. CDR3 DNA: TGTGCCAGCAGCGATAACGCCGGGACAGAAGCCTACGAGCAGTACTTC.

This clonotype appeared a few times. The rearrangement uses TRBV7-9 and TRBJ2-6; no clear D. From germline, CDR1 is SEHNR and CDR2 FQNEAQ (reference sequence). The CDR3 has 14 residues. The CDR3 coding sequence is TGTGCGCTGGCTGGGGTCTCTGGGGCCAACGTCCTGACTTTC. It is translated as CALAGVSGANVLTF.

This clonotype was recorded a few times. This sequence joins TRBV7-2 and TRBJ2-1; weak D call: TRBD2 (5 bases). The CDR3 sequence is 13 residues long. V lost 5 bases and J 8 bases, leaving 13 bases between the germline ends. Germline V gives CDR1 SGHTA, CDR2 FQGNSA. The CDR3 nucleotides read TGTGCCAGCAGCCCCGGGATGATCTATGAGCAGTTCTTC. It specifies CASSPGMIYEQFF.